This TCR beta chain was sequenced in a study of cytomegalovirus exposure and HLA in healthy donors. Study as a whole: According to later analysis, the same platform produced the approximately 130 validation and about 700 first-cohort repertoires.

Study-wide results and limits: Testing in vitro showed a few CMV-associated chains specific for CMV antigens. The authors listed 150 to 200 TCR beta chains as cytomegalovirus-associated. The study found most TCR sequences rare, yet found some public TCRs in many donors.

Details on this clone: Its antigen is unknown.

Only in-frame clones appear in the TCRdb table, and some are missing; sequencing was by immunoSEQ multiplex PCR. The sample shows roughly 76,000 clones, 94% of them seen only once. Germline V CDR1 and CDR2: SGHRS, YFSETQ. This CDR3 is built from 13 residues. The ends were cut back, 0 bases at V and 5 bases at J, with 9 bases in the middle. The TCR was taken from a man between 18 and 35 years old in good health and CMV-seropositive. The sequenced sample was PBMCs. The chain carries TRBV5-1 and TRBJ2-7; D is undetermined. The CDR3, as DNA: TGCGCCAGCAGCTTGGGGGCAGGTGACGAGCAGTACTTC. This sequence encodes CASSLGAGDEQYF. The entire variable domain, with the rest obtained from reference TRBV5-1 and TRBJ2-7, is as follows: KAGVTQTPRYLIKTRGQQVTLSCSPISGHRSVSWYQQTPGQGLQFLFEYFSETQRNKGNFPGRFSGRQFSNSRSEMNVSTLELGDSALYLCASSLGAGDEQYFGPGTRLTVT.